A single sample is the source of the 32 T cell receptor beta chains below, sequenced in a study of vaccination effects on CD4 cells after COVID-19. With the ViraFEST assay, the study expanded antigen-specific CD4+ T cells using viral peptide pools, then sequenced them. Researchers isolated CD4+ T cells once less than twelve days of culture had elapsed. According to PCR results, the person was infected with SARS-CoV-2 between March and December 2020. Their target antigens are unknown. Clones were sequenced by immunoSEQ multiplex PCR, and TCRdb holds only the in-frame ones, with some missing. The sample holds under 80,000 clones, 73% seen once. The sample was CD4+ T cells from PBMCs cultured with HIV peptides, taken before COVID-19 vaccination. As for subset: HIV-1 Nef peptide pool negative control/reference culture. The source of these receptors is a human donor who had a prior SARS-CoV-2 infection.

The rearrangement links TRBV19 to TRBJ2-7, with 8 bases identical to TRBD2. Germline CDR1 reads LNHDA; CDR2 reads SQIVND (reference sequence). The V gene end was trimmed by 3 bases and the J gene end by 3 bases; junction bases not matched to a gene: 7. The CDR3 is 15 residues long. This CDR3 reads CASSIGGAQVYEQYF. As DNA, the CDR3 is TGTGCCAGTAGTATCGGGGGGGCGCAAGTCTACGAGCAGTACTTC. Full variable domain (missing parts from reference TRBV19 and TRBJ2-7): DGGITQSPKYLFRKEGQNVTLSCEQNLNHDAMYWYRQDPGQGLRLIYYSQIVNDFQKGDIAEGYSVSREKKESFPLTVTSAQKNPTAFYLCASSIGGAQVYEQYFGPGTRLTVT.

The chain joins TRBV7-9 to TRBJ2-2, with D unresolved. The CDR3 runs to 13 residues. The V end lost 3 bases, the J end lost 7 bases, and 9 bases lay between the germline ends. Germline V gene lookup returns CDR1 SEHNR and CDR2 FQNEAQ (reference sequence). The CDR3 DNA sequence: TGTGCCAGCAGCTTGTTCGTCGACGGGGAGCTGTTTTTT. This translates into CASSLFVDGELFF. The full variable domain, its missing parts supplied by reference TRBV7-9 and TRBJ2-2, is DTGVSQNPRHKITKRGQNVTFRCDPISEHNRLYWYRQTLGQGPEFLTYFQNEAQLEKSRLLSDRFSAERPKGSFSTLEIQRTEQGDSAMYLCASSLFVDGELFFGEGSRLTVL.

Only a few counts were recorded for this clone. The chain employs TRBV24-1 and TRBJ2-7, with D perhaps TRBD2 (6 bases). CDR1 KGHDR and CDR2 SFDVKD come from the germline V gene. This CDR3 has 13 residues. Trimming removed 4 bases at V and 6 bases at J, with 12 bases between. Here the CDR3 reads CATSEYQGGEQYF. The CDR3 bases are TGTGCCACCAGTGAGTACCAGGGAGGCGAGCAGTACTTC.

This chain uses TRBV27 with TRBJ2-5, with D possibly being TRBD2 (5 bases). V lost 5 bases, J lost 1 base, and 11 bases lay in between. The CDR3 totals 14 residues. Germline V lookup: CDR1 MNHEY, CDR2 SMNVEV (reference sequence). Here the CDR3 reads CASSARGFQETQYF. CDR3 in DNA: TGTGCCAGCAGTGCCCGGGGATTCCAAGAGACCCAGTACTTC.

The J gene is TRBJ2-7, the V gene TRBV11-3, with 11 bases matching TRBD2. Germline CDR1 is SGHNT and CDR2 is YENEEA. This CDR3 is 19 amino acids long. Trimming took 0 bases from V and 0 from J; bases not matched to a gene: 10. CDR3 coding DNA: TGTGCCAGCAGCTTAGAGGTACTACTAGCGGGAGAGAACTCCTACGAGCAGTACTTC. Translating it yields CASSLEVLLAGENSYEQYF.

The rearrangement links TRBV19 to TRBJ2-1; tentative D call: TRBD2 (6 bases). V lost 4 bases and J lost 4, with 14 bases in between. Germline-derived CDR1 and CDR2 are LNHDA and SQIVND (reference sequence). The CDR3 covers 15 residues. The CDR3 DNA sequence: TGTGCCAGTAGTAACCGACTAGTAAATTACAATGAGCAGTTCTTC. Translated, it gives CASSNRLVNYNEQFF.

CDR3 nucleotide sequence: TGCGCCAGCAGCTTGGATGGCAGGGCGAACACTGAAGCTTTCTTT. Encoded protein: CASSLDGRANTEAFF. This sequence joins TRBV5-1 and TRBJ1-1; perhaps TRBD1 as D (5 bases). The CDR3 extends over 15 amino acids. Trimming shortened V by 0 bases and J by 1 base, and 10 bases separated the two germline ends. In germline, CDR1 is SGHRS, CDR2 YFSETQ.

This clone was observed a single time. The V gene is TRBV7-8, the J gene TRBJ2-1; maybe TRBD2 (7 bases). This CDR3 spans 17 amino acids. V was shortened by 5 bases and J by 7 bases, with 24 bases between the two germline ends. The germline CDR1 and CDR2 sequences are SGHVS and FQNEAQ. CDR3 residues: CASSPIGGGRGGNEQFF. CDR3 in DNA: TGTGCCAGCAGCCCAATAGGGGGTGGCAGGGGAGGGAATGAGCAGTTCTTC. The whole variable domain, remainder taken from reference TRBV7-8 and TRBJ2-1, is GAGVSQSPRYKVAKRGQDVALRCDPISGHVSLFWYQQALGQGPEFLTYFQNEAQLDKSGLPSDRFFAERPEGSVSTLKIQRTQQEDSAVYLCASSPIGGGRGGNEQFFGPGTRLTVL.

As DNA, the CDR3 is TGCAGTGCTAGTCCGTCAGGGGCCCAAAAAGCTTTCTTT. Encoded protein: CSASPSGAQKAFF. The genes are TRBV20-1 and TRBJ1-1; tentative D call: TRBD1 (6 bases). Germline CDR1 DFQATT, CDR2 SNEGSKA (reference sequence). Trimming took off 3 bases at V and 9 bases at J, with 17 bases between the two ends. The CDR3 has 13 residues.

The gene calls are TRBV18 and TRBJ1-1; 8 bases are shared with TRBD1. The germline V gene encodes CDR1 KGHSH and CDR2 LQKENI. This CDR3 comprises 15 residues. The V segment lost 2 bases and the J segment 5 bases; nucleotides outside the gene matches: 7. CDR3 DNA: TGTGCCAGCTCACCAATGACCACAGGGGGGACTGAAGCTTTCTTT. It encodes CASSPMTTGGTEAFF.

This clone was detected a few times. The chain recombines TRBV7-8 with TRBJ2-2; 9 nucleotides line up with TRBD2. The CDR3 extends over 16 amino acids. The V gene's germline CDR1 is SGHVS and CDR2 FQNEAQ. The V gene end was trimmed by 5 bases and the J gene end by 0 bases; junction bases not matched to a gene: 4. The CDR3 bases are TGTGCCAGCAGCACAATAGCGGGGGCGAACACCGGGGAGCTGTTTTTT. It yields the protein CASSTIAGANTGELFF.

The J gene is TRBJ1-3, the V gene TRBV6-1; D is unresolved. Per the germline V gene, CDR1 is MNHNS and CDR2 is SASEGT. The CDR3 runs to 16 residues. V was trimmed by 2 bases and J by 0 bases, leaving 11 bases between them. This CDR3 is CASSELRIRSGNTIYF. The CDR3 DNA follows: TGTGCCAGCAGTGAATTAAGGATTCGCTCTGGAAACACCATATATTTT.

The CDR3 coding sequence is TGTGCCAGCAGCCAGGACTATAATTCACCCCTCCACTTT. It is translated as CASSQDYNSPLHF. The rearrangement uses TRBV7-3 and TRBJ1-6; D call uncertain. There are 13 residues in the CDR3. Trimming removed 5 bases at V and 3 bases at J, with 5 bases between. Germline CDR1 is SGHTA and CDR2 is FQGTGA.

The rearrangement uses TRBV11-2 and TRBJ1-1; D unresolved. Germline V lookup: CDR1 SGHAT, CDR2 FQNNGV. Trimming cost V 6 bases and J 1 base, with 12 bases left between them. The CDR3 is 14 residues long. The CDR3 DNA reads TGTGCCAGCAGACAAACCGGGTCGAACACTGAAGCTTTCTTT. It encodes CASRQTGSNTEAFF. The variable domain in full, completed from reference TRBV11-2 and TRBJ1-1, reads EAGVAQSPRYKIIEKRQSVAFWCNPISGHATLYWYQQILGQGPKLLIQFQNNGVVDDSQLPKDRFSAERLKGVDSTLKIQPAKLEDSAVYLCASRQTGSNTEAFFGQGTRLTVV.

The rearrangement links TRBV2 to TRBJ2-7; D is possibly TRBD2 (6 bases). The germline V and J ends were trimmed by 2 bases and 6 bases, with 17 bases remaining between them. CDR3 length: 15 residues. Germline lookup yields CDR1 SNHLY and CDR2 FYNNEI. The CDR3 reads CASSEWQASVSEQYF. The CDR3 DNA reads as TGTGCCAGCAGTGAATGGCAGGCTAGCGTAAGCGAGCAGTACTTC. The entire variable domain, with the rest obtained from reference TRBV2 and TRBJ2-7, is as follows: EPEVTQTPSHQVTQMGQEVILRCVPISNHLYFYWYRQILGQKVEFLVSFYNNEISEKSEIFDDQFSVERPDGSNFTLKIRSTKLEDSAMYFCASSEWQASVSEQYFGPGTRLTVT.

The chain employs TRBV6-2 or TRBV6-3 and TRBJ2-2, with 12 bases identical to TRBD2. In germline, CDR1 is MNHEY, CDR2 SVGEGT. CDR3 size: 19 residues. V lost 0 bases to trimming and J lost 6 bases; unmatched junction nucleotides: 11. The CDR3 loop reads CASSYSPHRLAGDSGELFF. The CDR3 bases are TGTGCCAGCAGTTACTCGCCCCACAGACTAGCGGGAGATTCCGGGGAGCTGTTTTTT.

The chain combines TRBV11-2 with TRBJ2-7, with TRBD2 matching 8 bases. In germline, CDR1 is SGHAT, CDR2 FQNNGV. The V segment lost 7 bases and the J segment 5 bases; nucleotides outside the gene matches: 7. The CDR3 has 13 amino acids. As DNA, the CDR3 is TGTGCCAGCACCGGGGGGGAAGGGGACGAGCAGTACTTC. This sequence encodes CASTGGEGDEQYF.

The chain has TRBV19 and TRBJ2-3; D gene unclear. There are 15 residues in the CDR3. The V gene's germline CDR1 is LNHDA and CDR2 SQIVND (reference sequence). The ends were cut back, 4 bases at V and 1 base at J, with 12 bases in the middle. In nucleotides, the CDR3 is TGTGCCAGTAGTAGGATGGTGGCGGGCACAGATACGCAGTATTTT. Translating it yields CASSRMVAGTDTQYF.

The chain is built from TRBV7-2 and TRBJ1-6; no reliable D call. The CDR3 consists of 12 residues. Trimming cost V 6 bases and J 2 bases, with 2 bases left between them. Per the germline V gene, CDR1 is SGHTA and CDR2 is FQGNSA. The CDR3 DNA reads TGTGCCAGCAGTCCCTATAATTCACCCCTCCACTTT. It codes for CASSPYNSPLHF.

The chain carries TRBV19 and TRBJ2-7, with 7 bases fitting TRBD1. CDR1 and CDR2 (germline): LNHDA, SQIVND (reference sequence). The CDR3 has 14 amino acids. Trimming at V came to 3 bases and at J to 5 bases, leaving 7 bases not matched to a gene. The DNA of the CDR3 is TGTGCCAGTAGTATCAGACAGGGCCTAGACGAGCAGTACTTC. It translates to CASSIRQGLDEQYF.

The genes are TRBV30 and TRBJ2-2; TRBD2 matches at 8 bases. The germline CDR1 and CDR2 sequences are GTSNPN and SVGIG (reference sequence). There are 14 residues in the CDR3. V gave up 4 bases and J gave up 7 bases; unmatched junction bases: 8. CDR3 region: CAWTRGGYDGELFF. The CDR3 bases are TGTGCCTGGACCCGGGGGGGGTATGACGGGGAGCTGTTTTTT.

The gene calls are TRBV27 and TRBJ2-6; 7 bases are shared with TRBD1. Germline V lookup: CDR1 MNHEY, CDR2 SMNVEV (reference sequence). The ends lost 3 bases at V and 11 bases at J; junction bases unmatched: 4. This CDR3 spans 13 amino acids. DNA for the CDR3: TGTGCCAGCAGTTTCAACAGGGGAGACGTCCTGACTTTC. This encodes CASSFNRGDVLTF.

The CDR3 protein is CASSMGGKNIQYF. CDR3 DNA: TGTGCCAGTAGTATGGGGGGGAAAAACATTCAGTACTTC. The chain joins TRBV19 to TRBJ2-4, with 7 nucleotides matching TRBD2. Trimming removed 3 bases from V and 4 bases from J; junction bases left unmatched: 0. The CDR3 runs 13 residues. Germline loops: CDR1 LNHDA, CDR2 SQIVND (reference sequence).

The chain carries TRBV27 and TRBJ2-3; 8 bases agree with TRBD1. The CDR3 sequence is 16 residues long. V dropped 6 bases and J dropped 1; count of bases not matched to a gene: 9. CDR1 and CDR2 (germline): MNHEY, SMNVEV (reference sequence). Written as DNA, the CDR3 is TGTGCCAGCAGGACGACAGGGGCTGTGGGCACAGATACGCAGTATTTT. Translating it yields CASRTTGAVGTDTQYF.

This chain links TRBV7-2 with TRBJ2-2; D is undetermined. This CDR3 region has 15 residues. The germline gives CDR1 SGHTA, CDR2 FQGNSA. V lost 0 bases to trimming and J lost 2 bases, with 7 bases between them. CDR3 loop: CASSLALANTGELFF. The CDR3, as DNA: TGTGCCAGCAGCTTAGCCTTAGCAAACACCGGGGAGCTGTTTTTT.

The chain has TRBV5-1 and TRBJ2-1, with D perhaps TRBD2 (6 bases). The germline CDR1 and CDR2 sequences are SGHRS and YFSETQ. The CDR3 runs 14 residues. V lost 1 base and J 7 bases, leaving 12 bases between the germline ends. CDR3 in DNA: TGCGCCAGCAGCTTGCCCGCCGGGAGTAATGAGCAGTTCTTC. It specifies CASSLPAGSNEQFF.

CDR3 amino acids: CASSSTTRWETQYF. The DNA for the CDR3 is TGTGCCAGCAGCTCAACTACTAGATGGGAGACCCAGTACTTC. The chain couples TRBV13 to TRBJ2-5, with TRBD2 as a possible D gene (5 bases). The V and J ends lost 4 bases and 5 bases respectively, with 14 bases between them. Germline values: CDR1 PRHDT, CDR2 FYEKMQ (reference sequence). The CDR3 totals 14 residues. Drawing the rest from reference TRBV13 and TRBJ2-5, the complete variable domain is AAGVIQSPRHLIKEKRETATLKCYPIPRHDTVYWYQQGPGQDPQFLISFYEKMQSDKGSIPDRFSAQQFSDYHSELNMSSLELGDSALYFCASSSTTRWETQYFGPGTRLLVL.

The chain joins TRBV30 to TRBJ2-5; TRBD1 matches at 8 bases. This CDR3 comprises 15 residues. Germline trimming cut 3 bases from V and 0 bases from J; bases unmatched to any gene: 6. Germline-derived CDR1 and CDR2 are GTSNPN and SVGIG (reference sequence). For the CDR3, the DNA is TGTGCCTGGAGGACAGGGGTAGTTCACCAAGAGACCCAGTACTTC. This codes for CAWRTGVVHQETQYF.

The chain joins TRBV5-4 to TRBJ1-1; no reliable D call. This CDR3 is built from 16 residues. The V gene lost 0 bases and the J gene lost 1 base, with 13 bases spanning the gap. Per germline, CDR1 SGHNT and CDR2 YYREEE (reference sequence). The CDR3 nucleotides are TGTGCCAGCAGCTTGGGGAGGTCGCAGTCGAACACTGAAGCTTTCTTT. Translation: CASSLGRSQSNTEAFF.

The genes are TRBV4-1 and TRBJ2-5; TRBD2 matches 10 bases. The CDR3 spans 17 residues. CDR1 is MGHRA and CDR2 is YSYEKL in the germline V gene. The junction had 7 bases not matched to a gene; V was cut back by 1 base and J by 2 bases. Here the CDR3 reads CASSQVGLAGVQETQYF. As DNA, the CDR3 is TGCGCCAGCAGCCAAGTTGGGCTAGCGGGGGTTCAAGAGACCCAGTACTTC.

The chain carries TRBV6-5 and TRBJ1-1; no clear D gene. In germline, CDR1 is MNHEY, CDR2 SVGAGI. The V end was cut by 7 bases, the J end by 4 bases, with 16 bases between. This CDR3 contains 14 residues. The CDR3 bases are TGTGCCAGCACCAGAATTTTAGTAGGCACTGAAGCTTTCTTT. This translates into CASTRILVGTEAFF.

The chain combines TRBV5-1 with TRBJ2-2; no clear D gene. V gave up 4 bases and J gave up 1 base, with 5 bases separating them. CDR1 is SGHRS, CDR2 YFSETQ, per germline. The CDR3 runs 13 residues. In DNA, the CDR3 is TGCGCCAGCAGCCCACAGAACACCGGGGAGCTGTTTTTT. Translated, it gives CASSPQNTGELFF. Drawing the rest from reference TRBV5-1 and TRBJ2-2, the complete variable domain is KAGVTQTPRYLIKTRGQQVTLSCSPISGHRSVSWYQQTPGQGLQFLFEYFSETQRNKGNFPGRFSGRQFSNSRSEMNVSTLELGDSALYLCASSPQNTGELFFGEGSRLTVL.